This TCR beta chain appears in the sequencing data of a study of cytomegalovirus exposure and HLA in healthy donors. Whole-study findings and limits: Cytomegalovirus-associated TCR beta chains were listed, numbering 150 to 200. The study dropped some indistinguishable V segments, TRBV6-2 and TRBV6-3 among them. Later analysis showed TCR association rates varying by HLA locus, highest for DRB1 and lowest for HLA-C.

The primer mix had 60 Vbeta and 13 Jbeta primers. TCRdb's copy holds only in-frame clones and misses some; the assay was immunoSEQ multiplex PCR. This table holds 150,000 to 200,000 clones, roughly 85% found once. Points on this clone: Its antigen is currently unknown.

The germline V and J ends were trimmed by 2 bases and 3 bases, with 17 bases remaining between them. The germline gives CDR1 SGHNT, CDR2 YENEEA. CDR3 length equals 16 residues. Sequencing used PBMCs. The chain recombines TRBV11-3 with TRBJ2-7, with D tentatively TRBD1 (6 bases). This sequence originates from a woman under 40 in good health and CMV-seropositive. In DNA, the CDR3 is TGTGCCAGCAGCTTATACAGGGCTAACCCATACTACGAGCAGTACTTC. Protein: CASSLYRANPYYEQYF.